The 29 T cell receptor beta chains listed next were all sequenced from one sample in a study of cytomegalovirus exposure and HLA in healthy donors. This table comes from immunoSEQ multiplex PCR, and its TCRdb copy is limited to in-frame clones, with some not included. The table shows more than 150,000 clones, with more than 75% occurring only once. Sequenced material: PBMCs. The source of these receptors is a man aged 18 to 30 in good health and CMV-seronegative.

The table lists this clone with a count of one. The chain has TRBV5-1 and TRBJ2-1; D might be TRBD2 (7 bases). Germline V gene sequence: CDR1 SGHRS, CDR2 YFSETQ. The CDR3 is 16 residues long. The V gene lost 3 bases and the J gene lost 1 base, with 14 bases spanning the gap. CDR3: CASSSTGRVSYNEQFF. The CDR3 nucleotides are TGCGCCAGCAGCTCCACAGGGAGGGTTTCCTACAATGAGCAGTTCTTC.

The chain is built from TRBV9 and TRBJ2-1, with 9 bases identical to TRBD2. V trimming: 0 bases; J trimming: 8 bases; junction bases outside the gene matches: 6. Per germline, CDR1 SGDLS and CDR2 YYNGEE. This CDR3 is built from 15 residues. The CDR3 region has the DNA TGTGCCAGCAGCGTAGCGGCAGCGGGAGGTGATGAGCAGTTCTTC. It specifies CASSVAAAGGDEQFF. Full variable domain (missing parts from reference TRBV9 and TRBJ2-1): DSGVTQTPKHLITATGQRVTLRCSPRSGDLSVYWYQQSLDQGLQFLIQYYNGEERAKGNILERFSAQQFPDLHSELNLSSLELGDSALYFCASSVAAAGGDEQFFGPGTRLTVL.

The chain is built from TRBV7-9 and TRBJ2-7, with D perhaps TRBD1 (5 bases). Germline V gene data show CDR1 as SEHNR and CDR2 as FQNEAQ (reference sequence). The V end lost 2 bases, the J end lost 2 bases, and 13 bases lay between the germline ends. This CDR3 contains 15 residues. CDR3 region: CASSLKGSGTYEQYF. The CDR3 nucleotides read TGTGCCAGCAGCTTAAAAGGCTCAGGGACCTACGAGCAGTACTTC.

The V gene is TRBV5-1, the J gene TRBJ2-3, with a weak D call TRBD2 (6 bases). V lost 0 bases and J lost 0, with 14 bases in between. This CDR3 contains 17 residues. CDR1 SGHRS and CDR2 YFSETQ come from the germline V gene. The CDR3 sequence: CASSLGRDRSSTDTQYF. The CDR3 nucleotides read TGCGCCAGCAGCTTGGGGAGGGACCGATCTAGCACAGATACGCAGTATTTT. The entire variable domain, with the rest obtained from reference TRBV5-1 and TRBJ2-3, is as follows: KAGVTQTPRYLIKTRGQQVTLSCSPISGHRSVSWYQQTPGQGLQFLFEYFSETQRNKGNFPGRFSGRQFSNSRSEMNVSTLELGDSALYLCASSLGRDRSSTDTQYFGPGTRLTVL.

The CDR3 DNA follows: TGTGCCAGCAATGACGGGGACACAGATACGCAGTATTTT. It specifies CASNDGDTDTQYF. V usage is TRBV7-9 and J usage is TRBJ2-3, with a weak D call TRBD2 (5 bases). The germline V and J ends were trimmed by 7 bases and 2 bases, with 10 bases remaining between them. Looked up from germline, CDR1 is SEHNR and CDR2 is FQNEAQ (reference sequence). CDR3 size: 13 residues. The whole variable domain, remainder taken from reference TRBV7-9 and TRBJ2-3, is DTGVSQNPRHKITKRGQNVTFRCDPISEHNRLYWYRQTLGQGPEFLTYFQNEAQLEKSRLLSDRFSAERPKGSFSTLEIQRTEQGDSAMYLCASNDGDTDTQYFGPGTRLTVL.

The rearrangement links TRBV6-1 to TRBJ2-7; 7 bases map to TRBD1. Per the germline V gene, CDR1 is MNHNS and CDR2 is SASEGT. The ends lost 3 bases at V and 4 bases at J; junction bases unmatched: 9. The CDR3 runs to 15 residues. The CDR3 region has the DNA TGTGCCAGCAGTGAGGGACAGACAGTCCTGTACGAGCAGTACGTC. Amino acids: CASSEGQTVLYEQYV.

The chain has TRBV10-1 and TRBJ2-3, with D unresolved. The CDR3 has 11 amino acids. Germline assignment: CDR1 WNHNN and CDR2 SYGVQD (reference sequence). Trimming removed 5 bases from V and 5 bases from J, with 5 bases in between. The CDR3 DNA sequence: TGCGCCAGCAGTCGAGGAGATACGCAGTATTTT. Amino acids: CASSRGDTQYF.

CDR3 DNA sequence: TGTGCCAGCAGCTTGTCCCCCCGCGGCCAAGAGACCCAGTACTTC. Encoded protein: CASSLSPRGQETQYF. The chain links TRBV5-6 to TRBJ2-5; D gene uncertain. The V gene's germline CDR1 is SGHDT and CDR2 YYEEEE. V gave up 1 base and J gave up 1 base, with 11 bases separating them. The CDR3 has 15 residues.

The chain is built from TRBV29-1 and TRBJ1-1; D unresolved. From germline, CDR1 is SQVTM and CDR2 ANQGSEA. The CDR3 length is 12 residues. V was trimmed by 4 bases and J by 4 bases, leaving 10 bases between them. This CDR3 is CSVVAGGTEAFF. Written as DNA, the CDR3 is TGCAGCGTTGTCGCGGGTGGCACTGAAGCTTTCTTT.

The V gene is TRBV7-6, the J gene TRBJ1-3; D gene uncertain. Germline loops: CDR1 SGHVS, CDR2 FNYEAQ. V lost 4 bases, J lost 2 bases, and 6 bases lay in between. This CDR3 has 13 amino acids. CDR3 nucleotides: TGTGCCAGCAGCTCTTATGCTGGAAACACCATATATTTT. Its protein is CASSSYAGNTIYF.

The chain employs TRBV7-8 and TRBJ2-7, with unresolved D. Trimming removed 2 bases from V and 0 bases from J, with 17 bases in between. Germline assignment: CDR1 SGHVS and CDR2 FQNEAQ. The CDR3 has 17 residues. CDR3 amino acids: CASSLPTGPAPSYEQYV. The CDR3 nucleotides are TGTGCCAGCAGCTTACCTACTGGGCCCGCTCCCTCCTACGAGCAGTACGTC.

This clone was recorded a few times. The DNA for the CDR3 is TGTGCCAGCAGCTTGGATCAGGGGGCATACGAGCAGTACTTC. Protein: CASSLDQGAYEQYF. V and J are TRBV5-4 and TRBJ2-7, with 8 bases lining up with TRBD1. Trimming at V came to 0 bases and at J to 4 bases, leaving 3 bases not matched to a gene. The CDR3 loop spans 14 amino acids. Germline V gene data show CDR1 as SGHNT and CDR2 as YYREEE (reference sequence).

The chain is built from TRBV6-5 and TRBJ1-3; tentatively, D is TRBD1 (5 bases). Germline V gives CDR1 MNHEY, CDR2 SVGAGI. The CDR3 is 16 amino acids. With 2 bases removed from V and 0 bases from J, the gap between germline ends came to 11 bases. The CDR3 bases are TGTGCCAGCAGTTACGGGGGGGGGATCTCTGGAAACACCATATATTTT. Amino acids: CASSYGGGISGNTIYF.

The CDR3 DNA reads as TGTGCCAGCTCACCAATGTCCCGGGACAGGGCCCGCTCCTACAATGAGCAGTTCTTC. Translated, it gives CASSPMSRDRARSYNEQFF. The J gene is TRBJ2-1, the V gene TRBV18; 9 nucleotides line up with TRBD1. J gave up 0 bases and V 2 bases, and 11 bases lay outside the gene matches. From germline, CDR1 is KGHSH and CDR2 LQKENI. The CDR3 contains 19 residues.

The J gene is TRBJ2-1, the V gene TRBV28; 10 nucleotides agree with TRBD2. Losses at the gene ends were 5 bases for V and 3 bases for J; bases not matched to a gene: 4. CDR1 MDHEN and CDR2 SYDVKM come from the germline V gene. The CDR3 consists of 15 residues. Here the CDR3 reads CASSQTSGYYNEQFF. For the CDR3, the DNA is TGTGCCAGCAGTCAGACTAGCGGGTACTACAATGAGCAGTTCTTC.

The chain has TRBV14 and TRBJ2-3, with 9 positions matching TRBD2. The CDR3 contains 17 residues. Germline lookup yields CDR1 SGHDN and CDR2 FVKESK. The V and J ends lost 1 base and 4 bases, in that order; junction bases with no gene match: 9. CDR3: CASSQGWASGAPDTQYF. In nucleotides, the CDR3 is TGTGCCAGCAGCCAAGGTTGGGCTAGCGGGGCACCAGATACGCAGTATTTT.

This sequence joins TRBV4-3 and TRBJ2-7, with 7 bases aligning to TRBD1. With 4 bases clipped from V and 3 bases from J, the junction kept 9 bases outside the gene matches. The CDR3 runs to 15 residues. Germline V lookup: CDR1 LGHNA, CDR2 YSLEER. CDR3 nucleotides: TGCGCCAGCAGCCCCGGGACGGGGACAGTCTACGAGCAGTACTTC. It is translated as CASSPGTGTVYEQYF.

This clone was seen once. This rearrangement joins TRBV11-3 to TRBJ1-1; 7 positions agree with TRBD1. After removal of 5 bases from V and 3 bases from J, the junction contained 9 bases not matched to a gene. The CDR3 consists of 15 residues. Germline loops: CDR1 SGHNT, CDR2 YENEEA. Written as DNA, the CDR3 is TGTGCCAGCAGCCGACAGGGACAAGGGGACACTGAAGCTTTCTTT. Translated: CASSRQGQGDTEAFF.

This chain uses TRBV6-5 with TRBJ2-7; no definite D call. CDR1 and CDR2 from the germline V gene are MNHEY and SVGAGI. This CDR3 is built from 13 residues. Trimming stripped 6 bases from V and 0 bases from J, with 9 bases between. CDR3 sequence (DNA): TGTGCCAGCAGATGGGCCCCCTCCTACGAGCAGTACTTC. This gives the protein CASRWAPSYEQYF.

The J gene is TRBJ2-5, the V gene TRBV28; 7 bases agree with TRBD1. The junction had 10 bases not matched to a gene; V was cut back by 4 bases and J by 5 bases. Germline CDR1 MDHEN, CDR2 SYDVKM. CDR3 length equals 15 residues. This CDR3 is CASSSPQGVGETQYF. For the CDR3, the DNA is TGTGCCAGCAGTTCGCCTCAGGGGGTAGGGGAGACCCAGTACTTC. Together with reference TRBV28 and TRBJ2-5, the CDR3 gives the full variable domain: DVKVTQSSRYLVKRTGEKVFLECVQDMDHENMFWYRQDPGLGLRLIYFSYDVKMKEKGDIPEGYSVSREKKERFSLILESASTNQTSMYLCASSSPQGVGETQYFGPGTRLLVL.

The rearrangement links TRBV19 to TRBJ2-3; 8 bases are a match to TRBD1. V was pared by 7 bases and J by 3 bases, with 6 bases of the junction left unmatched. The CDR3 has 14 amino acids. The V gene's germline CDR1 is LNHDA and CDR2 SQIVND (reference sequence). CDR3 sequence reads: CASTKDRVTDTQYF. CDR3 coding DNA: TGTGCCAGTACCAAGGACAGGGTAACAGATACGCAGTATTTT.

This clone was seen a few times. The V and J genes are TRBV5-1 and TRBJ2-7; 10 nucleotides match TRBD2. The CDR3 is made up of 15 amino acids. The junction had 0 bases not matched to a gene; V was cut back by 0 bases and J by 0 bases. Germline V gene data show CDR1 as SGHRS and CDR2 as YFSETQ. The CDR3 loop reads CASSLGLAGSYEQYV. CDR3 nucleotides: TGCGCCAGCAGCTTGGGACTAGCGGGCTCCTACGAGCAGTACGTC.

The chain combines TRBV5-4 with TRBJ1-6; D possibly corresponds to TRBD1 (5 bases). Germline V gene data show CDR1 as SGHNT and CDR2 as YYREEE (reference sequence). V was pared by 0 bases and J by 8 bases, with 12 bases between. The CDR3 loop spans 15 amino acids. CDR3 DNA sequence: TGTGCCAGCAGCTTGGCAGGGCTTTATCATTCACCCCTCCACTTT. It codes for CASSLAGLYHSPLHF.

A single count supports this clone. The genes are TRBV6-4 and TRBJ2-7; 8 positions match TRBD2. Germline lookup yields CDR1 MRHNA and CDR2 SNTAGT. V lost 4 bases to trimming and J lost 3 bases; unmatched junction nucleotides: 5. The length of the CDR3 is 14 residues. The DNA for the CDR3 is TGTGCCAGCAGTGTAGCGGGACTCGGCTACGAGCAGTACTTC. Encoded protein: CASSVAGLGYEQYF.

The CDR3 DNA sequence: TGTGCCAGCAGGAACGCCGGGACAACTAACTATGGCTACACCTTC. This encodes CASRNAGTTNYGYTF. The V call is TRBV6-5, the J call TRBJ1-2; tentative D call: TRBD1 (6 bases). Germline V CDR1 and CDR2: MNHEY, SVGAGI. The CDR3 has 15 amino acids. Trimming removed 6 bases at V and 0 bases at J, with 14 bases between.

V usage is TRBV6-1 and J usage is TRBJ2-3; maybe TRBD2 (5 bases). Trimming took 2 bases from V and 2 from J, leaving 14 bases between them. Per the germline V gene, CDR1 is MNHNS and CDR2 is SASEGT. CDR3 length: 16 residues. In nucleotides, the CDR3 is TGTGCCAGCAGTGAAATGGAGTCGGGGTTCACAGATACGCAGTATTTT. Translated: CASSEMESGFTDTQYF.

This clone was picked up a small number of times. The rearrangement links TRBV7-9 to TRBJ2-2; D might be TRBD2 (6 bases). Germline assignment: CDR1 SEHNR and CDR2 FQNEAQ (reference sequence). The CDR3 sequence is 14 residues long. The germline V and J ends were trimmed by 2 bases and 5 bases, with 9 bases remaining between them. Written as DNA, the CDR3 is TGTGCCAGCAGCTTATTGGAGGGGACCGGGGAGCTGTTTTTT. Protein product: CASSLLEGTGELFF.

The rearrangement joins TRBV28 to TRBJ1-1, with TRBD1 as a possible D gene (5 bases). Germline loops: CDR1 MDHEN, CDR2 SYDVKM. V lost 5 bases, J lost 1 base, and 11 bases lay in between. This CDR3 region has 14 residues. The CDR3 region has the DNA TGTGCCAGCAGTCTGCGACAGCCGAACACTGAAGCTTTCTTT. It encodes CASSLRQPNTEAFF.

The chain employs TRBV27 and TRBJ2-1; 9 bases agree with TRBD2. The trim removed 5 bases at V and 2 bases at J, leaving 10 bases unmatched. CDR3 length: 17 residues. Germline V gives CDR1 MNHEY, CDR2 SMNVEV (reference sequence). CDR3 nucleotides: TGTGCCAGCAGTCCGGTCAGCGGGAGGCGTGCCTACAATGAGCAGTTCTTC. Its translation: CASSPVSGRRAYNEQFF.